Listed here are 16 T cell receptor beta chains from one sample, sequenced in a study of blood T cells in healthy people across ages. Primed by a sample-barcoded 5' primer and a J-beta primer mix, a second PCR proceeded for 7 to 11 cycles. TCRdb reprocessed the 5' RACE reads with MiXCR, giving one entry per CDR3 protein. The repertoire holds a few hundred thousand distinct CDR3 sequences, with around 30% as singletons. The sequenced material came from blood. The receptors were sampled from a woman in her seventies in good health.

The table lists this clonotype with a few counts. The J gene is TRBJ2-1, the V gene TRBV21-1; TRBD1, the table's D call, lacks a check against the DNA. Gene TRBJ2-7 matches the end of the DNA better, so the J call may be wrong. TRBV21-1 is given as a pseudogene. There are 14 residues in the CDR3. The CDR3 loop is CASSKETAPYEQYF. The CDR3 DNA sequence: TGTGCCAGCAGCAAAGAGACAGCCCCCTACGAGCAGTACTTC.

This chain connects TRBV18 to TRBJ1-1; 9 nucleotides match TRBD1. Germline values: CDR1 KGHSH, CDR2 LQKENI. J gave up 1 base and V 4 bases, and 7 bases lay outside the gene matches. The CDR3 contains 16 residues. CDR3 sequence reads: CASSRPGTGTNTEAFF. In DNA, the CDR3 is TGTGCCAGCTCACGGCCCGGGACAGGGACGAACACTGAAGCTTTCTTT.

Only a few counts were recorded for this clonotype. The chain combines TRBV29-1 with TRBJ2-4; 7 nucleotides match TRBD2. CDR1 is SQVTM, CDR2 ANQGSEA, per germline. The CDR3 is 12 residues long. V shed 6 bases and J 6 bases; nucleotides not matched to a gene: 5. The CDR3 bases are TGCAGCGTCGGACTAGGAGGAAACATTCAGTACTTC. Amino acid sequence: CSVGLGGNIQYF. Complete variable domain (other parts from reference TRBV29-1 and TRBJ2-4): SAVISQKPSRDICQRGTSLTIQCQVDSQVTMMFWYRQQPGQSLTLIATANQGSEATYESGFVIDKFPISRPNLTFSTLTVSNMSPEDSSIYLCSVGLGGNIQYFGAGTRLSVL.

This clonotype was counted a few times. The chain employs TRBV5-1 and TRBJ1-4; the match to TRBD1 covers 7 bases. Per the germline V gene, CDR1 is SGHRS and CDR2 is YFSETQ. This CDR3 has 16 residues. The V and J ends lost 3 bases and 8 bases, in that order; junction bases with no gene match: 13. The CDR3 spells CASSSTRTGGGEKLFF. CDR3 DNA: TGCGCCAGCAGCTCGACTAGGACAGGCGGAGGGGAAAAACTGTTTTTT.

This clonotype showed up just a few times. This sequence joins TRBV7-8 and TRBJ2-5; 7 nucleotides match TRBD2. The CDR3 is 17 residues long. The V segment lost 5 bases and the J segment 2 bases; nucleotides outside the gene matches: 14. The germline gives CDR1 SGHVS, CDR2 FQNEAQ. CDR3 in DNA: TGTGCCAGCAGCGCCGCCATCCAGGCTAGCGGACAAGAGACCCAGTACTTC. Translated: CASSAAIQASGQETQYF.

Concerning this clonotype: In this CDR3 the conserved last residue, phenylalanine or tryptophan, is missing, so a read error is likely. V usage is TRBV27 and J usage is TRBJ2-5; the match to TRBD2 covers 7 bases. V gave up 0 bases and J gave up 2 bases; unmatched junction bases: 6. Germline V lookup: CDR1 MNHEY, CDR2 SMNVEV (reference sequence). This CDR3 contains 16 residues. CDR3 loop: CASSLSPSGGQETQYS. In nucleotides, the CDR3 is TGTGCCAGCAGTTTATCCCCTAGCGGAGGACAAGAGACCCAGTACTCC.

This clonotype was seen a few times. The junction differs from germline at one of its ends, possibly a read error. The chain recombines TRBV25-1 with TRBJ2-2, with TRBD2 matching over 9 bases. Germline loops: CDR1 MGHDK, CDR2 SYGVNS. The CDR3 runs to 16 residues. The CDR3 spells CASSGAGGTNTGEPFF. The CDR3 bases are TGTGCCAGCAGTGGGGCGGGAGGGACGAACACCGGGGAGCCGTTTTTT.

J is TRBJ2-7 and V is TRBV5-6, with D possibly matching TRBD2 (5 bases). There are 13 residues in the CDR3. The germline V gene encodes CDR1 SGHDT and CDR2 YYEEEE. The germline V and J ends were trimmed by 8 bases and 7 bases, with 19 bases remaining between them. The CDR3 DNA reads TGTGCCAGTAACGTTGGAGGACCTACGGAGCAGTACTTC. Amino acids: CASNVGGPTEQYF.

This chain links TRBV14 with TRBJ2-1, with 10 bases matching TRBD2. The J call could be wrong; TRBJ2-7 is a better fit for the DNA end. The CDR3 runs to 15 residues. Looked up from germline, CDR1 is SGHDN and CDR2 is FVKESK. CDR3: CASSNGLADSDEQYV. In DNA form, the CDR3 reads TGTGCCAGCAGCAACGGACTAGCGGATAGTGACGAGCAGTACGTC.

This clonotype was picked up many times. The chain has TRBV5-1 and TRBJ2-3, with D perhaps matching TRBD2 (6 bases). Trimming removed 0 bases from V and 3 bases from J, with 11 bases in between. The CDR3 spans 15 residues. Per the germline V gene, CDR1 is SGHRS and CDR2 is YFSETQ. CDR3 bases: TGCGCCAGCAGCTTGGTAGCGGCAGCGACAGATACGCAGTATTTT. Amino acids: CASSLVAAATDTQYF.

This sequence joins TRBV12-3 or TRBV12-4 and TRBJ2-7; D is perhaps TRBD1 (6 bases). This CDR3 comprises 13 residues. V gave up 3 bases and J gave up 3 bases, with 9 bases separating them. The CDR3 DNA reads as TGTGCCAGCAGTTTGGGACACCTCTACGAGCAGTACTTC. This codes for CASSLGHLYEQYF.

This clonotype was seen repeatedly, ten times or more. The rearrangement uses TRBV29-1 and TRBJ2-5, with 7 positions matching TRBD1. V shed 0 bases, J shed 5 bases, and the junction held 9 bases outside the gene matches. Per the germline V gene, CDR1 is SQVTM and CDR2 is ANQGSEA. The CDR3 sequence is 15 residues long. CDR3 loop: CSVEDSTGVRETQYF. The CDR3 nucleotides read TGCAGCGTTGAAGACTCAACAGGGGTAAGGGAGACCCAGTACTTC.

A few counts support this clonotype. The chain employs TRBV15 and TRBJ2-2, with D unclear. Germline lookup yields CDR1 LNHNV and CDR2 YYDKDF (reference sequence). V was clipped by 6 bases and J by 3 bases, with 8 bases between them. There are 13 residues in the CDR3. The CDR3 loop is CATSMGYTGELFF. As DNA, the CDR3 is TGTGCCACCAGTATGGGTTACACCGGGGAGCTGTTTTTT.

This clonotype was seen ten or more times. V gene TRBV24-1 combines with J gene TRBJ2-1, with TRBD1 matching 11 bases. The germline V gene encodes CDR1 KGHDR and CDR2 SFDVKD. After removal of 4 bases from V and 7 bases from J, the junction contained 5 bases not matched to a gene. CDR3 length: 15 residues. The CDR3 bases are TGTGCCACCAGTGAACCGGGACAGGGGGTTAATGAGCAGTTCTTC. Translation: CATSEPGQGVNEQFF.

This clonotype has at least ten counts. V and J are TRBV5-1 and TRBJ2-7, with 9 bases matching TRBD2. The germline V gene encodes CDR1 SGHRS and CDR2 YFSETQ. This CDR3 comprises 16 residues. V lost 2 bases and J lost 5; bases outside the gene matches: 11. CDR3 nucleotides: TGCGCCAGCAGCTTAAGCTCTGCGGGAGGGTCCCACGAGCAGTACTTC. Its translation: CASSLSSAGGSHEQYF.

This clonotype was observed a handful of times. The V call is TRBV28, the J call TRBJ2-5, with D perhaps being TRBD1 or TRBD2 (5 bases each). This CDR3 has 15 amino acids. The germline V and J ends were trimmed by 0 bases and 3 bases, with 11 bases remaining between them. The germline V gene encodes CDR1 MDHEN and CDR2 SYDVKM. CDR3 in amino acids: CASSLWGTEKETQYF. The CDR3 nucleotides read TGTGCCAGCAGTTTATGGGGGACGGAAAAAGAGACCCAGTACTTC.